Listed here are 4 T cell receptor beta chains from one sample, sequenced in a study of blood T cell repertoires in COVID-19. The repertoire was sequenced with immunoSEQ multiplex PCR; TCRdb's copy has only in-frame clones and lacks some. The top ten hold approximately 2% of the sample, which has 150,000 to 250,000 clones, roughly 87% seen once. The sequenced sample consisted of PBMCs or T cells enriched from blood (not recorded which). These receptors were obtained from a woman aged 30 to 39 who had recovered from COVID-19.

This chain links TRBV6-5 with TRBJ2-1; tentatively, D is TRBD2 (5 bases). V dropped 8 bases and J dropped 7 bases, with 21 bases sitting between them. This CDR3 region has 15 residues. Germline loops: CDR1 MNHEY, CDR2 SVGAGI. This CDR3 reads CASAPMRRGPNEQFF. The CDR3 coding sequence is TGTGCCAGCGCCCCGATGAGGAGAGGGCCAAATGAGCAGTTCTTC.

CDR3 region: CATSRSDRVGSDTQYF. The CDR3 DNA is TGTGCCACCAGCAGATCCGACAGGGTTGGTTCAGATACGCAGTATTTT. The V and J genes are TRBV15 and TRBJ2-3; 7 bases are shared with TRBD1. The CDR3 consists of 16 residues. Trimming cost V 2 bases and J 4 bases; bases outside gene matches: 9. CDR1 is LNHNV, CDR2 YYDKDF, per germline (reference sequence).

This chain uses TRBV3-1 (or the pseudogene TRBV3-2) with TRBJ1-1; the match to TRBD1 covers 8 bases. Trimming removed 3 bases from V and 4 bases from J; junction bases left unmatched: 4. CDR3 length: 14 amino acids. Germline V gives CDR1 LGHDT, CDR2 YNNKEL (reference sequence). DNA of the CDR3: TGTGCCAGCAGCCAGGGAACAGGGGGCACTGAAGCTTTCTTT. Protein product: CASSQGTGGTEAFF.

The genes are TRBV29-1 and TRBJ2-7; D is possibly TRBD1 (6 bases). The CDR3 loop spans 13 amino acids. The V gene lost 7 bases and the J gene lost 3 bases, with 16 bases spanning the gap. Per the germline V gene, CDR1 is SQVTM and CDR2 is ANQGSEA. In nucleotides, the CDR3 is TGCAGCGCTGTGGGACACGACGACTACGAGCAGTACTTC. Translating it yields CSAVGHDDYEQYF.